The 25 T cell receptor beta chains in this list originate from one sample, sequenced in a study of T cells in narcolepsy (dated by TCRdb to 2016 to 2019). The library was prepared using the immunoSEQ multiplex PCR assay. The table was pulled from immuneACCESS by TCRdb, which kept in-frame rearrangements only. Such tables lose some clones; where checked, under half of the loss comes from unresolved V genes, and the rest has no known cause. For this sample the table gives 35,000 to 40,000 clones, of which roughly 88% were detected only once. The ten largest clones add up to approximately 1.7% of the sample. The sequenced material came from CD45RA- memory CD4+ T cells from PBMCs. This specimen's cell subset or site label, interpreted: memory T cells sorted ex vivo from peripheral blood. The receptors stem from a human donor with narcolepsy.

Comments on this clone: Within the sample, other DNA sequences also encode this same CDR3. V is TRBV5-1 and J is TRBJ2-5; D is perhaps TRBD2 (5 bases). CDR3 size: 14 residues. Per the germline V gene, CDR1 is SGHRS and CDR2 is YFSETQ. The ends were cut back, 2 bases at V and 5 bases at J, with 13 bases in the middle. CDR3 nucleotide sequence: TGCGCCAGCAGCTTAGAGGGAAATGGGGAGACCCAGTACTTC. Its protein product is CASSLEGNGETQYF.

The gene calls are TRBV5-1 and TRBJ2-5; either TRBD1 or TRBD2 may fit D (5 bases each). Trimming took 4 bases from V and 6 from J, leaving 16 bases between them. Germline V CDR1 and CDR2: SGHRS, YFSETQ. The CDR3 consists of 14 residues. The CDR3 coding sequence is TGCGCCAGCAGCACCGGGACGTACGGGCAGACCCAGTACTTC. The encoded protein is CASSTGTYGQTQYF.

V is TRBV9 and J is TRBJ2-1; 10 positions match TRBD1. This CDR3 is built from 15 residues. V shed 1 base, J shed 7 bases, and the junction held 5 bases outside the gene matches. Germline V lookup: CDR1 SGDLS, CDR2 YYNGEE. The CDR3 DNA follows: TGTGCCAGCAGCGTAAGGACAGGGGGTACGAATGAGCAGTTCTTC. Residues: CASSVRTGGTNEQFF.

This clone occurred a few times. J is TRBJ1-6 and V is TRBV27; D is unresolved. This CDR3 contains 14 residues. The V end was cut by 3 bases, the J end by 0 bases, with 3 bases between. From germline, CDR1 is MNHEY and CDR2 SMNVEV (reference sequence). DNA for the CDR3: TGTGCCAGCAGTTTCCGCTCCTATAATTCACCCCTCCACTTT. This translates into CASSFRSYNSPLHF.

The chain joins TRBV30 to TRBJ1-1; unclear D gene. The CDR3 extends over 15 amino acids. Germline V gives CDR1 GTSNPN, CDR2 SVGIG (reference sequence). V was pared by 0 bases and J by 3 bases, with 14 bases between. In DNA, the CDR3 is TGTGCCTGGAGTGTATTCGGAAATTGGGACACTGAAGCTTTCTTT. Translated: CAWSVFGNWDTEAFF.

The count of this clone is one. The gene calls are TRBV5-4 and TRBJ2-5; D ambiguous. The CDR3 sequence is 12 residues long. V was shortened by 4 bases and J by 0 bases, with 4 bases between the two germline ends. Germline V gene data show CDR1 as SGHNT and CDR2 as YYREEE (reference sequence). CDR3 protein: CASSRDQETQYF. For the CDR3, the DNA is TGTGCCAGCAGCCGCGACCAAGAGACCCAGTACTTC.

The CDR3 spells CASQDRLFNQPQHF. CDR3 sequence (DNA): TGTGCCAGCCAAGACAGACTTTTCAATCAGCCCCAGCATTTT. This chain joins TRBV7-2 and TRBJ1-5; a weak D match, TRBD1 (5 bases). With 8 bases removed from V and 3 bases from J, the gap between germline ends came to 14 bases. This CDR3 is built from 14 residues. Germline CDR1 and CDR2: SGHTA and FQGNSA.

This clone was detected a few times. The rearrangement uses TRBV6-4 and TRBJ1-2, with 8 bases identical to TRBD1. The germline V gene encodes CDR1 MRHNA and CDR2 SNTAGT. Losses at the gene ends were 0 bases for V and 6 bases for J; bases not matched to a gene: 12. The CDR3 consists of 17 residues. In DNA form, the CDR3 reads TGTGCCAGCAGTGACTCGATGGCGGGACAGGTGGGACATGGCTACACCTTC. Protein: CASSDSMAGQVGHGYTF.

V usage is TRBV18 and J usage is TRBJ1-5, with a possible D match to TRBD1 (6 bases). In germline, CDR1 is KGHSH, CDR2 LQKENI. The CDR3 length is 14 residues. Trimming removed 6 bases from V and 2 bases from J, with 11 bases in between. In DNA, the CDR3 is TGTGCCAGCTCGAAGGACAGTGGCAATCAGCCCCAGCATTTT. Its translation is CASSKDSGNQPQHF.

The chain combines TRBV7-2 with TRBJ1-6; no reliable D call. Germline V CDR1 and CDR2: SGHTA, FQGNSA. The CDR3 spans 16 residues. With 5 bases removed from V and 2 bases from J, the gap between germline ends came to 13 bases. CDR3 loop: CASSPGRGAYNSPLHF. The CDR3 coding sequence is TGTGCCAGCAGCCCCGGGCGGGGTGCCTATAATTCACCCCTCCACTTT.

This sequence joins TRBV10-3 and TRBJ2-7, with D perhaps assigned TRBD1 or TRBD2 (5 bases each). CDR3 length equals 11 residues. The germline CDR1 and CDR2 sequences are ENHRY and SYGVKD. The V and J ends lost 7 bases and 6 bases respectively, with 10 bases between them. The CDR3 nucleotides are TGTGCCATCACCTCGGGACCCGAGCAGTACTTC. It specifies CAITSGPEQYF.

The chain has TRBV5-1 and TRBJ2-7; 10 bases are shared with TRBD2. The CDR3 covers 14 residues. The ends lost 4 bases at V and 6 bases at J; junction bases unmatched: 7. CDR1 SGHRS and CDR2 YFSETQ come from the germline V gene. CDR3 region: CASSDSGGAFEQYF. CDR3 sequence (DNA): TGCGCCAGCAGCGACAGCGGGGGGGCCTTCGAGCAGTACTTC.

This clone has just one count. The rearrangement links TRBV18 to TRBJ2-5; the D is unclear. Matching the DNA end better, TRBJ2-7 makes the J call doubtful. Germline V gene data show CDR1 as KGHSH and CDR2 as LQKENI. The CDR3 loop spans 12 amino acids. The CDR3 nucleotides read TGTGCCAGCTCACCAAAAGGGAACGAGCAGTACTTC. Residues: CASSPKGNEQYF.

CDR3 in amino acids: CASSTTTMNTEAFF. In DNA, the CDR3 is TGTGCCAGCAGTACCACGACCATGAACACTGAAGCTTTCTTT. The V and J genes are TRBV27 and TRBJ1-1, with D uncertain. V was cut by 5 bases and J by 0 bases, with 10 bases left in between. From germline, CDR1 is MNHEY and CDR2 SMNVEV (reference sequence). This CDR3 region has 14 residues.

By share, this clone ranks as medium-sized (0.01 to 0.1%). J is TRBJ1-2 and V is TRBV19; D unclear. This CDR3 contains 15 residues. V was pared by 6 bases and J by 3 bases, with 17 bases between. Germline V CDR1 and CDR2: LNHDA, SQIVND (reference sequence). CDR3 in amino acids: CASSQPGVIYYGYTF. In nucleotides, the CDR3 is TGTGCCAGTAGCCAACCTGGCGTTATTTACTATGGCTACACCTTC.

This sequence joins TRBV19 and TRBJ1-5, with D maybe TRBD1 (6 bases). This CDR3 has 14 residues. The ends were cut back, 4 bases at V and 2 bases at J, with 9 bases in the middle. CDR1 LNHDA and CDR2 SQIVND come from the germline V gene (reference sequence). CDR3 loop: CASSSAGGNQPQHF. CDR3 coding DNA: TGTGCCAGTAGTAGTGCAGGGGGCAATCAGCCCCAGCATTTT.

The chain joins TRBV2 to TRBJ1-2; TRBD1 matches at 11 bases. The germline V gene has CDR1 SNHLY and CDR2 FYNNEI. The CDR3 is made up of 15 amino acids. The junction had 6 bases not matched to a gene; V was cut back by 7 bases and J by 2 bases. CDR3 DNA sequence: TGTGCCAGCACACAGCGGACAGGGGGCAACTATGGCTACACCTTC. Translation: CASTQRTGGNYGYTF.

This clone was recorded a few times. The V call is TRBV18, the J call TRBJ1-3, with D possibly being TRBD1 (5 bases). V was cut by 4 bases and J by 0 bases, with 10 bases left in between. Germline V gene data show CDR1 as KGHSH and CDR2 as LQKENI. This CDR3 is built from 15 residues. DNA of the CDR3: TGTGCCAGCTCACTTGCAGGGAGCTCTGGAAACACCATATATTTT. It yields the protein CASSLAGSSGNTIYF.

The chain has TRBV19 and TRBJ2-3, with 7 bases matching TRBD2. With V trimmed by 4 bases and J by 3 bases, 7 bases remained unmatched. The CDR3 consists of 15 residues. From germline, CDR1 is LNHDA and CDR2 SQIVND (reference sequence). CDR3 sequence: CASSKLRGSTDTQYF. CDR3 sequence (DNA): TGTGCCAGTAGTAAGTTGCGGGGGTCAACAGATACGCAGTATTTT.

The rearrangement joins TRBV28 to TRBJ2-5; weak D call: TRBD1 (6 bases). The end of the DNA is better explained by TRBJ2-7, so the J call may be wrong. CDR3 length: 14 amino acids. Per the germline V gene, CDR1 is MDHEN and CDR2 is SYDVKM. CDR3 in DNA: TGTGCCAGCAGCCGTACAGGGCTTAGCTACGAGCAGTACTTC. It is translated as CASSRTGLSYEQYF.

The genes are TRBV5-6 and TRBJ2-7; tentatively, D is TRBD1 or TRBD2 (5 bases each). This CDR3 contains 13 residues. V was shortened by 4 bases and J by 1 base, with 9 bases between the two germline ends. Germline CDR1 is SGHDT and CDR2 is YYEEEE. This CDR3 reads CASSRDGSYEQYF. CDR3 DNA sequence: TGTGCCAGCAGCCGGGACGGTTCCTACGAGCAGTACTTC. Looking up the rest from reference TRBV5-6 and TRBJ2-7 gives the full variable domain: DAGVTQSPTHLIKTRGQQVTLRCSPKSGHDTVSWYQQALGQGPQFIFQYYEEEERQRGNFPDRFSGHQFPNYSSELNVNALLLGDSALYLCASSRDGSYEQYFGPGTRLTVT.

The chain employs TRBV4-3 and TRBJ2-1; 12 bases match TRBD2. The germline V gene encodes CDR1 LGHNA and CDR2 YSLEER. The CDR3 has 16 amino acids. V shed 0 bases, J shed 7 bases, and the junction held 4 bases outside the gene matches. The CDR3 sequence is CASSQERTSGKNEQFF. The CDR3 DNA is TGCGCCAGCAGCCAAGAGCGGACTAGCGGGAAGAATGAGCAGTTCTTC.

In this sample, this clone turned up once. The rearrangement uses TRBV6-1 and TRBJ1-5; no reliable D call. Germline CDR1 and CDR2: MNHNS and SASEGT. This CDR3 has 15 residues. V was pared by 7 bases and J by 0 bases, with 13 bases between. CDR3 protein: CASTLGRASNQPQHF. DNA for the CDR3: TGTGCCAGCACCCTAGGGAGGGCTAGCAATCAGCCCCAGCATTTT.

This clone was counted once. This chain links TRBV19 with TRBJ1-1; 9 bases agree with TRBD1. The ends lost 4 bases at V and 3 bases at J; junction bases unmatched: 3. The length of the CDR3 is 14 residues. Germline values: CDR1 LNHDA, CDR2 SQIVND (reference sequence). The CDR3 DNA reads TGTGCCAGTAGTACGGGACAGGGAGACACTGAAGCTTTCTTT. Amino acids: CASSTGQGDTEAFF.

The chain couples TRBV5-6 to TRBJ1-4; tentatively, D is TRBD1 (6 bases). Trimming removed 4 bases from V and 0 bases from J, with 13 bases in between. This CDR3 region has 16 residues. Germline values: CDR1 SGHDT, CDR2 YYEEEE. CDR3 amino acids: CASSPGRGPTNEKLFF. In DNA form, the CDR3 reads TGTGCCAGCAGCCCCGGCAGGGGCCCAACTAATGAAAAACTGTTTTTT.